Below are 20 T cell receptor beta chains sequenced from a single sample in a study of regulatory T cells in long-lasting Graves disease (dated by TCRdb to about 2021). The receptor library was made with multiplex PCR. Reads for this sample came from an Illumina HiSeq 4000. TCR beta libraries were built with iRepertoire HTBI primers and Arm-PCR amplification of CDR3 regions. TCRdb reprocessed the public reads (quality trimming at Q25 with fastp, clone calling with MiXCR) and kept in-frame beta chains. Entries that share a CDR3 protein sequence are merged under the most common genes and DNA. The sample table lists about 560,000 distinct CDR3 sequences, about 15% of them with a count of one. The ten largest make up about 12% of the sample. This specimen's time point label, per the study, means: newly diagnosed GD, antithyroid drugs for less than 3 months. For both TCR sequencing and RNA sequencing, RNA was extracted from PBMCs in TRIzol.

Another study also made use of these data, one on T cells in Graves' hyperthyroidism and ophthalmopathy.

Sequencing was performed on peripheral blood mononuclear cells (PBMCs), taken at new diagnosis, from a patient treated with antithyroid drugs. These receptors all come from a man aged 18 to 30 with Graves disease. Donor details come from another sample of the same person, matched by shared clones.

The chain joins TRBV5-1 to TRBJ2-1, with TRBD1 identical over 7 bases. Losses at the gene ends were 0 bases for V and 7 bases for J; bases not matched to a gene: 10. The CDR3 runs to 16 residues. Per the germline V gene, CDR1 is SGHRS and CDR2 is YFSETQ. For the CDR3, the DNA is TGCGCCAGCAGCTTGGCTCGGCAGGGGGTTGGGAATGAGCAGTTCTTC. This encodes CASSLARQGVGNEQFF.

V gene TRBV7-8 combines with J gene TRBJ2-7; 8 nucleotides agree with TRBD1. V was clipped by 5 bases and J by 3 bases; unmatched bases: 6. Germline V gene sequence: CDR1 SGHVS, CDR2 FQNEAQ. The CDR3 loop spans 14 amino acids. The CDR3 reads CASSPDRVVYEQYF. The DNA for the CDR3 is TGTGCCAGCAGCCCGGACAGGGTCGTCTACGAGCAGTACTTC.

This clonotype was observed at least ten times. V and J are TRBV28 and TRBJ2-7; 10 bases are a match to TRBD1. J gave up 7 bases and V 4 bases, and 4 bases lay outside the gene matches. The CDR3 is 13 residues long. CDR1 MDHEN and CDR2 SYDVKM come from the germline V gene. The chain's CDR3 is CASSWDRGREQYF. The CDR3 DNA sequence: TGTGCCAGCAGTTGGGACAGGGGTAGAGAGCAGTACTTC.

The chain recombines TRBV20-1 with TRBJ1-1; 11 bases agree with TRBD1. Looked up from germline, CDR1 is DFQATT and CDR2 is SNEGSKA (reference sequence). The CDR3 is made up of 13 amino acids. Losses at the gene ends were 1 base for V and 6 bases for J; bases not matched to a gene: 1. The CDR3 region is CSARGDRGAEAFF. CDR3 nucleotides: TGCAGTGCTAGAGGGGACAGGGGGGCTGAAGCTTTCTTT.

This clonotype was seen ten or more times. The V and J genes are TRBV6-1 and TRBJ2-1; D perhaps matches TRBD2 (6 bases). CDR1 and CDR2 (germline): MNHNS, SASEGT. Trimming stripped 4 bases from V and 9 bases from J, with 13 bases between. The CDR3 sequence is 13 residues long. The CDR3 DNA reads TGTGCCAGCAGTGGCCCCGAGGGAGGTGAGCAGTTCTTC. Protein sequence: CASSGPEGGEQFF.

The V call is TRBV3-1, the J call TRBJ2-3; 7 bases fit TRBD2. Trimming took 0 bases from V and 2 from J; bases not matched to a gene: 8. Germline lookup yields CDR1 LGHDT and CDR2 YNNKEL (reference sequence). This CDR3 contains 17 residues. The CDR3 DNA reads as TGTGCCAGCAGCCAAGATCGGGGGGAGGGCCCCACAGATACGCAGTATTTT. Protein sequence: CASSQDRGEGPTDTQYF.

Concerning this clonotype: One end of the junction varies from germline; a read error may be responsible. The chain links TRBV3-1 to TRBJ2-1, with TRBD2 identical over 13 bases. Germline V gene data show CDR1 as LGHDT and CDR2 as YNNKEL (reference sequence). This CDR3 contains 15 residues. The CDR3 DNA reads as TGTCCCAGCAGCCGGACTAGCGGGAGCTACAATGAGCAGTTCTTC. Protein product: CPSSRTSGSYNEQFF.

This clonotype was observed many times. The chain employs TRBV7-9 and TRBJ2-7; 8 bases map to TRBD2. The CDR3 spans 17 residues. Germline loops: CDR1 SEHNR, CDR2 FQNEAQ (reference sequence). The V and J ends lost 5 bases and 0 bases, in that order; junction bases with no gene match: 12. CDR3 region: CASSPGGGRGTSYEQYF. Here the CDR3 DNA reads TGTGCCAGCAGCCCCGGGGGGGGCAGGGGAACCTCCTACGAGCAGTACTTC. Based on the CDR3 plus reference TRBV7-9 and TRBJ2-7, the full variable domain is DTGVSQNPRHKITKRGQNVTFRCDPISEHNRLYWYRQTLGQGPEFLTYFQNEAQLEKSRLLSDRFSAERPKGSFSTLEIQRTEQGDSAMYLCASSPGGGRGTSYEQYFGPGTRLTVT.

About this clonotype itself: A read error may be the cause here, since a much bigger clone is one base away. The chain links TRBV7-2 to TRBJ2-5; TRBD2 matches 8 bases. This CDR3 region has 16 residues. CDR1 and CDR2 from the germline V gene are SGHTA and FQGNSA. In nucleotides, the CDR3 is TGTGCCAGCAGCCATTTACTAGCGGAGCCTCAAGTGACCCAGTACTTC. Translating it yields CASSHLLAEPQVTQYF.

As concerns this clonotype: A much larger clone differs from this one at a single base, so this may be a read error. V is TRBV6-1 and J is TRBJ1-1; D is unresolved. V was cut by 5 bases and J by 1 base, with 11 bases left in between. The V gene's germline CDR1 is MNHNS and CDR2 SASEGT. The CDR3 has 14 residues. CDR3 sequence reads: CASSTGIGNTEAFF. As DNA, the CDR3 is TGTGCCAGCAGTACCGGGATAGGGAACACTGAAGCTTTCTTT.

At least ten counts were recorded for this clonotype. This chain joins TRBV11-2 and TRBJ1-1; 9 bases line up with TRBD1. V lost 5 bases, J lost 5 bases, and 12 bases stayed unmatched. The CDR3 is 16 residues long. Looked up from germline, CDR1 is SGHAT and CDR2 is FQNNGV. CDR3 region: CASSRGPGTGSTEAFF. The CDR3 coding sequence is TGTGCCAGCAGCCGAGGGCCCGGGACAGGGAGTACTGAAGCTTTCTTT.

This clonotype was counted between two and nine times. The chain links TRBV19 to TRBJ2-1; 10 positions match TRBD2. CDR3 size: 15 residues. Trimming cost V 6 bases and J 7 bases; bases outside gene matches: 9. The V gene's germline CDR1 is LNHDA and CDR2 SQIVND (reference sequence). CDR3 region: CASSSPSGSFNEQFF. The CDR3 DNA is TGTGCCAGTAGCTCCCCTAGCGGGAGCTTTAATGAGCAGTTCTTC.

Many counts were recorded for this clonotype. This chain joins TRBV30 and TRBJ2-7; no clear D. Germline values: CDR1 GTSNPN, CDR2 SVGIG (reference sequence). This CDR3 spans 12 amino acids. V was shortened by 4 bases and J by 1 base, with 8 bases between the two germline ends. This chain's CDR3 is CAWMGTSYEQYF. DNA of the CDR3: TGTGCCTGGATGGGCACGTCCTACGAGCAGTACTTC.

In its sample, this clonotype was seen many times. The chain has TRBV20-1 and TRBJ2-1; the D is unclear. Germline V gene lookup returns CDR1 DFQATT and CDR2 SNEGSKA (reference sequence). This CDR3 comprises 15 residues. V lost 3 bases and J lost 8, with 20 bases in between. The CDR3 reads CSARFQNGPWDEQFF. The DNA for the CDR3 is TGCAGTGCTAGGTTTCAGAACGGTCCATGGGATGAGCAGTTCTTC.

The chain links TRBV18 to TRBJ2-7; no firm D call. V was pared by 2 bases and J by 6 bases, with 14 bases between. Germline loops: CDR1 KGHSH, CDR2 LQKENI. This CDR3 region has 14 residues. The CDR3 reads CASSPNVQYGEQYF. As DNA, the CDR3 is TGTGCCAGCTCACCAAATGTCCAATATGGCGAGCAGTACTTC.

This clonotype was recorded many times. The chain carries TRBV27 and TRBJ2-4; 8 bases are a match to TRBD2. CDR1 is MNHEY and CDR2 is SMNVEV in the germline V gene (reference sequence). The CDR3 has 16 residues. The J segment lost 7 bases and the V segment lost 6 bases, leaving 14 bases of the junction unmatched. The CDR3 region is CASRPSPGLGMNIQYF. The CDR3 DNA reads TGTGCCAGCAGACCCTCACCGGGACTAGGGATGAACATTCAGTACTTC.

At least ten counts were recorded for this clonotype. CDR3 loop: CASSLHSGGSYNEQFF. The CDR3 nucleotides are TGTGCCAGCAGCTTACACAGCGGGGGCTCCTACAATGAGCAGTTCTTC. The chain joins TRBV11-2 to TRBJ2-1; 8 bases agree with TRBD2. Germline-derived CDR1 and CDR2 are SGHAT and FQNNGV. The J segment lost 0 bases and the V segment lost 2 bases, leaving 3 bases of the junction unmatched. The CDR3 runs to 16 residues.

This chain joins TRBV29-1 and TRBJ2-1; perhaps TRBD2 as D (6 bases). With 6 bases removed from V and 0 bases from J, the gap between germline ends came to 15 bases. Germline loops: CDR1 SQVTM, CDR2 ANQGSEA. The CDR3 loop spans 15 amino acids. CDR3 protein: CSVVPRDGSYNEQFF. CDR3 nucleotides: TGCAGCGTCGTTCCGCGGGACGGCTCCTACAATGAGCAGTTCTTC.

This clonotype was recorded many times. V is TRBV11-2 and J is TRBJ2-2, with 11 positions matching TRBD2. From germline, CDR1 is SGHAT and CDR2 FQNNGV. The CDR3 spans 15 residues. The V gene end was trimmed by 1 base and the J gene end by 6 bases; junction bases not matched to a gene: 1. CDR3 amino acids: CASSLVAGGPGELFF. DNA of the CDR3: TGTGCCAGCAGCTTAGTAGCGGGAGGGCCCGGGGAGCTGTTTTTT.

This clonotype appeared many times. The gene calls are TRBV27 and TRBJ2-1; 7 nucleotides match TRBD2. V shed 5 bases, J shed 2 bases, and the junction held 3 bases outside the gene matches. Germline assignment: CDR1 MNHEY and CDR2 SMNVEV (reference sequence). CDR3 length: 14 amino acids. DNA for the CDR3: TGTGCCAGCAGTCCTAGCGGTCCCTACAATGAGCAGTTCTTC. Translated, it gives CASSPSGPYNEQFF.